This T cell receptor beta chain was retrieved from a study of tumor and adjacent non-tumor tissue in lung cancer (dated by TCRdb to 2016 to 2019). Study-level background: Patients with adenocarcinoma (over 11), squamous cell carcinoma (2) and small cell lung cancer (1) were included in the cohort. The 15 enrolled patients, of whom some ten were men and 5 were women, were aged roughly 30 to 80 years and were diagnosed with TNM stage I to III disease. In total, sequencing yielded 125,075,908 productive TCRbeta reads, which works out to an average of approximately 4.1 million reads per sample. The study compared bulk TCRbeta repertoires from lung tumor tissue and matched distant non-tumor lung tissue of approximately 14 lung cancer patients. For each patient, one tumor sample and one normal lung sample were taken, giving thirty paired specimens that underwent TCRbeta CDR3 sequencing. Results the study describes overall, beyond this receptor: The sequencing platform is not named in the methods, and unique molecular identifiers are not mentioned. A significantly larger cumulative share of the repertoire was made up by the top 100 clones in normal lung than in tumor tissue. TCR diversity was significantly higher in younger patients, and greater tumor TCR diversity was associated with shorter overall survival and shorter disease-free survival. TCR diversity (inverse Simpson) was significantly higher in tumor than in normal lung tissue (about 400 vs 150, P = 0.0075, Mann-Whitney U test). Peripheral blood was not sequenced, so blood TCRbeta repertoires were not examined in the lung cancer patients of the study. Only approximately 14 patients were included in the cohort, and the need for larger samples and more detailed clinical data was noted by the authors.

Regarding this clonotype: Its antigen remains undetermined. One junction end disagrees with the germline gene, perhaps due to a read error.

From cysteine to phenylalanine, the CDR3 is 15 amino acids long. The kept DNA is CDR3 alone, 45 bases in frame from the first base. CDR1 and CDR2, looked up from the germline V gene, are MNHEY and SVGEGT. Library prep was done by multiplex PCR. Data came from an Illumina HiSeq 2500. TCRbeta libraries were constructed through three rounds of nested PCR with primers (Table S4) according to protocols modified from ARM-PCR. Before sequencing, PCR products in the 200-500 bp range were cut out of the gel and cleaned up using the QIAquick gel extraction kit. Processing in the source paper ran as follows. Trimmomatic was used to clean the reads, FLASH merged the cleaned reads into complete CDR3 sequences, and MiTCR assigned the sequences to V(D)J germline segments. VDJtools was used to compute clonal diversity as the inverse Simpson's index. A read counted as productive if the sequence was in-frame and lacked a premature stop codon. TCRdb reworked the public reads: Q25 trimming with fastp, MiXCR clone assembly, productive beta chains retained. When rows share a CDR3 protein, they turn into one entry using the most common DNA and genes. Clone size and V and J calls follow TCRdb, not the original study. This sample has tens of thousands of distinct CDR3 sequences in its table, and over 60% of those were observed once. The ten top clones hold about 30% of the sample.

RNA was extracted from bulk unsorted tissue and checked for quality with a NanoDrop ND-1000 and an Agilent 2100. For the normal lung samples, distant non-tumor tissue was collected more than 3 cm away from the tumor edge. The donors were newly diagnosed lung cancer patients admitted for thoracic surgery in China from August to November 2014 who had not received prior chemotherapy. The study excluded patients who had received radiotherapy or chemotherapy before or who had another cancer at the same time. Surgical tissue pieces of roughly 1-2.1 cm3 were preserved in RNAlater solution and stored at -80 °C until use.

The chain is encoded by TRBV6-2 or TRBV6-3 joined to TRBJ1-1; the D region possibly corresponds to TRBD1 (5 bases align). This TCR was recovered from a man in his sixties or seventies with non-small cell lung cancer. The source material was distant non-tumor lung tissue. For the CDR3, the sequence is CASREIPRGYTKAFF. The nucleotide sequence is TGTGCCAGCAGAGAAATCCCAAGGGGCTACACTAAAGCTTTCTTT.